The sequence of this T cell receptor beta chain was determined in a study of shared clonotypes between healthy human individuals. The study enrolled healthy HIV-negative adults without recent acute infections or vaccinations as donors. This table comes from immunoSEQ multiplex PCR, and its TCRdb copy is limited to in-frame clones, with some not included. The sample contains roughly 500,000 clones, around 73% of which appear only once. CDR1 and CDR2 from the germline V gene are MDHEN and SYDVKM. Deletions cut 2 bases from V and 7 bases from J, with 9 bases between. This CDR3 contains 13 residues. The sequencing sample was made of PBMCs. The chain uses TRBV28 and TRBJ2-1; no clear D. The TCR originated in a middle-aged woman in good health. Some clones in this sample may be carry-over from other donors' samples. The CDR3 sequence is CASSLVTVNEQFF. As DNA, the CDR3 is TGTGCCAGCAGTTTAGTGACTGTTAATGAGCAGTTCTTC.